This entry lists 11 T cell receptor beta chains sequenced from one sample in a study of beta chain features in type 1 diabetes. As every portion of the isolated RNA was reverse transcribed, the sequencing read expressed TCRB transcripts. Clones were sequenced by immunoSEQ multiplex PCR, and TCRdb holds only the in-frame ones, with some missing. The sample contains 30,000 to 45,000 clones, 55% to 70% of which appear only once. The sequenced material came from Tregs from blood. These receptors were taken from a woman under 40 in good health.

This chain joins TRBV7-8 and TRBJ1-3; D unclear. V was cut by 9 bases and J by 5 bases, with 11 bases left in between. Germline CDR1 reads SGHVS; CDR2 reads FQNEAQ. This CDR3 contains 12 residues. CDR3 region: CASLVGRNTIYF. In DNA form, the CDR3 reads TGTGCCAGTCTTGTCGGTCGAAACACCATATATTTT.

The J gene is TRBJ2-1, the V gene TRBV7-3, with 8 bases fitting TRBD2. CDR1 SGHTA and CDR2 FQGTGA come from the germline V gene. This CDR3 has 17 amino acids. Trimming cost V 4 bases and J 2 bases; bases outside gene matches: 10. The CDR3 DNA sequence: TGTGCCAGCAGCTCCTCTGGACTAGCCGCTACCTACAATGAGCAGTTCTTC. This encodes CASSSSGLAATYNEQFF.

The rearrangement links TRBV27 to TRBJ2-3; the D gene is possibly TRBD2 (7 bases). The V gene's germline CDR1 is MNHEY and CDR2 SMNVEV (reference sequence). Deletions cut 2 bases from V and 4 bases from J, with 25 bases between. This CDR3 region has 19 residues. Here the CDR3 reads CASSLAQPWRGQMSDTQYF. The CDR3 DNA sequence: TGTGCCAGCAGTTTAGCGCAGCCTTGGCGGGGGCAAATGTCAGATACGCAGTATTTT.

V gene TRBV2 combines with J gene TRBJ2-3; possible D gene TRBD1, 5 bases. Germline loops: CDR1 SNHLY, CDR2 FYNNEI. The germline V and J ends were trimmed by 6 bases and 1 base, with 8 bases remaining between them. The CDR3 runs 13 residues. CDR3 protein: CASSRAGTDTQYF. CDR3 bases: TGTGCCAGCAGCAGGGCCGGCACAGATACGCAGTATTTT.

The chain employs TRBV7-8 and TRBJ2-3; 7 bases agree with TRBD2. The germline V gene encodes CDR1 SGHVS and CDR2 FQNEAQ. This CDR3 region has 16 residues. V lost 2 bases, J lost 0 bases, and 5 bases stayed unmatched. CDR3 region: CASSLPGTTSTDTQYF. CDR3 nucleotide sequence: TGTGCCAGCAGCTTACCGGGGACTACTAGCACAGATACGCAGTATTTT.

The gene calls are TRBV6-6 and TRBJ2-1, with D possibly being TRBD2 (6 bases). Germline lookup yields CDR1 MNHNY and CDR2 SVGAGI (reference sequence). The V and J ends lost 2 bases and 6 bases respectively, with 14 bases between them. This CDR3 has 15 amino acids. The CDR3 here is CASSYGLPGVNEQFF. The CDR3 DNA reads TGTGCCAGCAGTTACGGTCTTCCGGGAGTCAATGAGCAGTTCTTC.

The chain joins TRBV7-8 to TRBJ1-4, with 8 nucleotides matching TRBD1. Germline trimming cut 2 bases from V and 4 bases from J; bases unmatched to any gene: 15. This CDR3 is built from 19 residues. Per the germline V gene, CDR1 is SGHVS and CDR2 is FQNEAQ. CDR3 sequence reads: CASSLRDQPQGAYNEKLFF. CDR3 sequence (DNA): TGTGCCAGCAGCTTACGTGACCAGCCCCAGGGGGCTTATAATGAAAAACTGTTTTTT. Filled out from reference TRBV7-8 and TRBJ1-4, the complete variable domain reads GAGVSQSPRYKVAKRGQDVALRCDPISGHVSLFWYQQALGQGPEFLTYFQNEAQLDKSGLPSDRFFAERPEGSVSTLKIQRTQQEDSAVYLCASSLRDQPQGAYNEKLFFGSGTQLSVL.

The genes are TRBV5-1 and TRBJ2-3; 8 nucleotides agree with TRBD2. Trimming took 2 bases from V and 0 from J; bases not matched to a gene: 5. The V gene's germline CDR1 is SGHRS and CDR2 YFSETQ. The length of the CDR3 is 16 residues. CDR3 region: CASSFYPGGSTDTQYF. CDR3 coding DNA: TGCGCCAGCAGCTTTTATCCGGGAGGGAGCACAGATACGCAGTATTTT. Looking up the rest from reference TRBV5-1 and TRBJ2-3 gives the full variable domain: KAGVTQTPRYLIKTRGQQVTLSCSPISGHRSVSWYQQTPGQGLQFLFEYFSETQRNKGNFPGRFSGRQFSNSRSEMNVSTLELGDSALYLCASSFYPGGSTDTQYFGPGTRLTVL.

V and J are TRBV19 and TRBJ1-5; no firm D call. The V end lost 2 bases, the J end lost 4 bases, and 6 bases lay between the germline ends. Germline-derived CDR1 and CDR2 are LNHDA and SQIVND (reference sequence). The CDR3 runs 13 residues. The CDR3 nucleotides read TGTGCCAGTAGTATATCCGGTAATCAGCCCCAGCATTTT. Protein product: CASSISGNQPQHF. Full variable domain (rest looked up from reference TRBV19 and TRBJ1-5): DGGITQSPKYLFRKEGQNVTLSCEQNLNHDAMYWYRQDPGQGLRLIYYSQIVNDFQKGDIAEGYSVSREKKESFPLTVTSAQKNPTAFYLCASSISGNQPQHFGDGTRLSIL.

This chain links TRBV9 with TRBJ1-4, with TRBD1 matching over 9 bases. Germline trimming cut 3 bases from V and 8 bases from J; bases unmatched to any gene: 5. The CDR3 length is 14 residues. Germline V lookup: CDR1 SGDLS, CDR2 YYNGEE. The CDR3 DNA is TGTGCCAGCAGCGGACCCGGGACAGGGGAAAAACTGTTTTTT. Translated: CASSGPGTGEKLFF.

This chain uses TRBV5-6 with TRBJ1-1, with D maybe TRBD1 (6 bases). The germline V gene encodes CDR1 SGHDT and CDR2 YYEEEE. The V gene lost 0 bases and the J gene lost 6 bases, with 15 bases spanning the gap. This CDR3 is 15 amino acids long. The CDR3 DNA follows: TGTGCCAGCAGCTTGGGCAGGGGATTCAGGGCTGAAGCTTTCTTT. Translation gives CASSLGRGFRAEAFF.